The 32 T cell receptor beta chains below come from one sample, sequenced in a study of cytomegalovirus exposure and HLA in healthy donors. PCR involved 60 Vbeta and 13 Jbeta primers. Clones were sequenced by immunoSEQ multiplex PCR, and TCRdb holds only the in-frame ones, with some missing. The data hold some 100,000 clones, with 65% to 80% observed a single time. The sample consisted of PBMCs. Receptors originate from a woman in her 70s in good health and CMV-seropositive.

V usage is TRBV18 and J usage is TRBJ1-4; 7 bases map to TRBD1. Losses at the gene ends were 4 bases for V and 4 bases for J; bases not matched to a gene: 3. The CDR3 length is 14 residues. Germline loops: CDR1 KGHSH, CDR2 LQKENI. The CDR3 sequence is CASSLRGSNEKLFF. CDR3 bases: TGTGCCAGCTCACTCAGGGGGAGTAATGAAAAACTGTTTTTT.

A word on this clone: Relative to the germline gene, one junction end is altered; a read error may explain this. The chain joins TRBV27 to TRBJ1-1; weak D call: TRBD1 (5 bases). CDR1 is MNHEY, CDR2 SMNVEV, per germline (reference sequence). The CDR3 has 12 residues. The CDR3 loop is CASTPVSGLLVF. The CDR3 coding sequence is TGTGCCAGCACCCCGGTGTCAGGGCTGTTGGTCTTT.

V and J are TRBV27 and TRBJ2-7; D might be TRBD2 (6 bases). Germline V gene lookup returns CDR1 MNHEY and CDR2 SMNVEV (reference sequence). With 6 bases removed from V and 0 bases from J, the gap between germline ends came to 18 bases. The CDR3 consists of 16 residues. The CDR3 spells CASRLGGSGGSYEQYF. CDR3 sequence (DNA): TGTGCCAGCAGGTTAGGAGGTAGCGGAGGCTCCTACGAGCAGTACTTC.

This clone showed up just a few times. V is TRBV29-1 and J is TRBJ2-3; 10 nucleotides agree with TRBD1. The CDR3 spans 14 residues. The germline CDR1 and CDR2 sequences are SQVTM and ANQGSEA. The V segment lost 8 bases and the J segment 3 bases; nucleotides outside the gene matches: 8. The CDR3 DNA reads TGCAGCCTGACCGGGACAGGGGTTACAGATACGCAGTATTTT. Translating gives CSLTGTGVTDTQYF.

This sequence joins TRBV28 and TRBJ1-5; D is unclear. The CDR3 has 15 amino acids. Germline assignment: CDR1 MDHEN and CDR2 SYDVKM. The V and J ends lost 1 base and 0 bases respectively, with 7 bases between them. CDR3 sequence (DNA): TGTGCCAGCAGTTTATCCCAGGTTAGCAATCAGCCCCAGCATTTT. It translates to CASSLSQVSNQPQHF.

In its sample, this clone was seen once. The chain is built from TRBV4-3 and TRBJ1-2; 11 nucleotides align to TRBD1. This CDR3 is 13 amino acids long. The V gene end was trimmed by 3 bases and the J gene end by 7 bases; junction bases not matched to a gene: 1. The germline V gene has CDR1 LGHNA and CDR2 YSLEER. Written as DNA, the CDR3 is TGCGCCAGCAGCCACGGGACAGGGGGTGGCTACACCTTC. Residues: CASSHGTGGGYTF.

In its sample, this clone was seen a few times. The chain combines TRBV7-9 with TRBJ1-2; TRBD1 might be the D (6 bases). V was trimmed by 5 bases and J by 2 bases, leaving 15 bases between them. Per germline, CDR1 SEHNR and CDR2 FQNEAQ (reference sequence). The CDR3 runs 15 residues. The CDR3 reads CASSPYRTVNYGYTF. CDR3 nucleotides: TGTGCCAGCAGCCCTTACCGGACAGTCAACTATGGCTACACCTTC. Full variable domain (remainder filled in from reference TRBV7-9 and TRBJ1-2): DTGVSQNPRHKITKRGQNVTFRCDPISEHNRLYWYRQTLGQGPEFLTYFQNEAQLEKSRLLSDRFSAERPKGSFSTLEIQRTEQGDSAMYLCASSPYRTVNYGYTFGSGTRLTVV.

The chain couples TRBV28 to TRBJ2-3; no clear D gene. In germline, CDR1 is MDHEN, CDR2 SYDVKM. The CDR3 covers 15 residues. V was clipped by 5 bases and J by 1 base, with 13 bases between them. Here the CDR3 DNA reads TGTGCCAGCAGTCCCTGGTCCAGCGGCACAGATACGCAGTATTTT. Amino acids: CASSPWSSGTDTQYF.

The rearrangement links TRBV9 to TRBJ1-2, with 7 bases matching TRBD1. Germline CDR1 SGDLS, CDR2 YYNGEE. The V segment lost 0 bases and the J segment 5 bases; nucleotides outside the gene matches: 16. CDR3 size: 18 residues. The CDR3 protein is CASSVGLSGTELPYGYTF. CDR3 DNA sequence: TGTGCCAGCAGCGTAGGTCTTTCCGGGACAGAGCTACCTTATGGCTACACCTTC.

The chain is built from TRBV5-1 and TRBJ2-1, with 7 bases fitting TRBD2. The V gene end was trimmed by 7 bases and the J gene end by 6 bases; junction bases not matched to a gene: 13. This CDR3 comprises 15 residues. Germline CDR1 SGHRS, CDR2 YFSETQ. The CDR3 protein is CASWGYGRIGNEQFF. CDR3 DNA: TGCGCCAGCTGGGGTTACGGGAGGATTGGCAATGAGCAGTTCTTC.

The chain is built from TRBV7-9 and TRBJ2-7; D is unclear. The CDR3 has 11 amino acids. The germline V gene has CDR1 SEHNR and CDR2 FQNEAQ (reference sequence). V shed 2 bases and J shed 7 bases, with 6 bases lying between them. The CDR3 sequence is CASSLFGEQYF. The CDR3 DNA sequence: TGTGCCAGCAGCTTATTCGGGGAGCAGTACTTC.

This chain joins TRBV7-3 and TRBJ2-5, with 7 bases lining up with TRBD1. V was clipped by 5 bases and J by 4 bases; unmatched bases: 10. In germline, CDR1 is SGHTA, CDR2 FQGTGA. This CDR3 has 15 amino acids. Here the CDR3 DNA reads TGTGCCAGCAGCCAGACAGGACAGGTAGCAGAGACCCAGTACTTC. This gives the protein CASSQTGQVAETQYF.

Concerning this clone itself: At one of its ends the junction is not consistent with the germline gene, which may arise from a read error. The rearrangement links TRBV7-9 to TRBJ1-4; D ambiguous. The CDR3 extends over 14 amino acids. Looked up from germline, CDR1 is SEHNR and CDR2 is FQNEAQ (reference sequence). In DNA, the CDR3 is TGTTCCAGCAGCTTCGAGGAGGGTCGGGAAAAACTGTTTTTT. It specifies CSSSFEEGREKLFF.

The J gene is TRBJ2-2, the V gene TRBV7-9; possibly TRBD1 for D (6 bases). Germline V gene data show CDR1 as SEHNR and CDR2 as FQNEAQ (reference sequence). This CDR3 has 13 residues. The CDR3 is CIGTPVATGELFF. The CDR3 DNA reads TGTATTGGGACACCCGTAGCCACCGGGGAGCTGTTTTTT.

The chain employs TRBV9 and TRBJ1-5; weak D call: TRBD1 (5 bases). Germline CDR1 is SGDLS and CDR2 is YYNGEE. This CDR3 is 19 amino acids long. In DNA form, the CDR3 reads TGTGCGACTCCAGCAAGGGCAGCAAGGGGATTATTTTGTAATCAGCCCCAGCATTTT. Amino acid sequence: CATPARAARGLFCNQPQHF.

CDR3 DNA sequence: TGTGCCAGCAGCTCTCCCGGGGACTTTCACTACGAGCAGTACTTC. Its protein product is CASSSPGDFHYEQYF. The chain is built from TRBV6-5 and TRBJ2-7; TRBD2 might be the D (6 bases). Trimming shortened V by 6 bases and J by 3 bases, and 18 bases separated the two germline ends. CDR1 is MNHEY and CDR2 is SVGAGI in the germline V gene. The CDR3 extends over 15 amino acids.

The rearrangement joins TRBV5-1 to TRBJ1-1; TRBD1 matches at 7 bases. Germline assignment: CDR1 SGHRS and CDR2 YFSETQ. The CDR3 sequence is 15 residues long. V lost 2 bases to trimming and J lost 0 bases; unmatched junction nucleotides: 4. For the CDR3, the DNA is TGCGCCAGCAGCTTCGGACAGGACCTGAACACTGAAGCTTTCTTT. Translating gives CASSFGQDLNTEAFF.

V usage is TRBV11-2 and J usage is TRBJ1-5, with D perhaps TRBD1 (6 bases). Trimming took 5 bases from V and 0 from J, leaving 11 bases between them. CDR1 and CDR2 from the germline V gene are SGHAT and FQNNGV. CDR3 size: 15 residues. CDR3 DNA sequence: TGTGCCAGCAGCCCAGGACAGCATAGCAATCAGCCCCAGCATTTT. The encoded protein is CASSPGQHSNQPQHF.

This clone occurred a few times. CDR3 DNA: TGTGCCAGCAGCTGGGAAGGGGCGATACAGTACTTC. It is translated as CASSWEGAIQYF. The chain joins TRBV7-9 to TRBJ2-7; possible D gene TRBD1, 5 bases. The CDR3 totals 12 residues. From germline, CDR1 is SEHNR and CDR2 FQNEAQ (reference sequence). V was cut by 4 bases and J by 10 bases, with 14 bases left in between.

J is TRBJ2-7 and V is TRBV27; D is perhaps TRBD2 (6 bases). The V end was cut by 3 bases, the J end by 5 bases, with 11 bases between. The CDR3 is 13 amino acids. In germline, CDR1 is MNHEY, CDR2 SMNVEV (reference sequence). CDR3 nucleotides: TGTGCCAGCAGTTTGTGGCTAGCGCACGAGCAGTACTTC. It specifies CASSLWLAHEQYF.

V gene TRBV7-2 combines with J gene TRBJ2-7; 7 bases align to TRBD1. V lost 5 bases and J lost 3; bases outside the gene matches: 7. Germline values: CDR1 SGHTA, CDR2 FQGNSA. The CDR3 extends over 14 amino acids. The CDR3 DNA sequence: TGTGCCAGCAGCGATCGAGGACAGGACTACGAGCAGTACTTC. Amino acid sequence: CASSDRGQDYEQYF.

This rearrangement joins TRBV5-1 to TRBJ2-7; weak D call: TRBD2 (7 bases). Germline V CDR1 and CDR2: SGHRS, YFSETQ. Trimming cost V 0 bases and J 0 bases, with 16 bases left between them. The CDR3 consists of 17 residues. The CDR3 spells CASSLGGGHPSSYEQYF. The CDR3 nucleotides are TGCGCCAGCAGCTTGGGGGGGGGACATCCGAGCTCCTACGAGCAGTACTTC.

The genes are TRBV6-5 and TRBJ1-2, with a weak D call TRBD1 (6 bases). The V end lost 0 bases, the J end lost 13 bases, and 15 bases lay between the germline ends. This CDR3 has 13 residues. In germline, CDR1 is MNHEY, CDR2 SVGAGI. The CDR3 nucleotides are TGTGCCAGCAGTTACTCGGACAGTGGGGTGGGCACCTTC. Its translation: CASSYSDSGVGTF.

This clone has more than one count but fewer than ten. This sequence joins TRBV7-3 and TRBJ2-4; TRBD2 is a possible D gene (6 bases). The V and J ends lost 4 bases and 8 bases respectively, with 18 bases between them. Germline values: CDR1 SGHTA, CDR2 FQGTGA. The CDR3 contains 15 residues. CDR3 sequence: CASSSWGLPGDIQYF. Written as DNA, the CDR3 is TGTGCCAGCAGCTCTTGGGGACTGCCTGGGGACATTCAGTACTTC.

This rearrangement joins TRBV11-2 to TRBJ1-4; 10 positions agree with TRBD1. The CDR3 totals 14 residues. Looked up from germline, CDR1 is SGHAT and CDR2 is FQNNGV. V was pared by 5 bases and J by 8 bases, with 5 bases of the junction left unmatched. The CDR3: CASSPGQGYEKLFF. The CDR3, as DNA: TGTGCCAGCAGCCCGGGACAGGGGTACGAAAAACTGTTTTTT.

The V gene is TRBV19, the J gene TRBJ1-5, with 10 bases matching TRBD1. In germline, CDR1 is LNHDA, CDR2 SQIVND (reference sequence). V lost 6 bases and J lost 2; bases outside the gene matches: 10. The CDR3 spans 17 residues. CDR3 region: CASRRGTGVGGNQPQHF. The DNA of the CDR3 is TGTGCCAGTAGGCGCGGGACAGGGGTCGGCGGCAATCAGCCCCAGCATTTT.

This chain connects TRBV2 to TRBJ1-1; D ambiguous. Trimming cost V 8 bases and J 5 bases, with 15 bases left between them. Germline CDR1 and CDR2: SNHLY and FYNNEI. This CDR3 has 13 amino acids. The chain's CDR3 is CASGPEGWTEAFF. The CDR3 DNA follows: TGTGCCAGCGGGCCTGAGGGTTGGACTGAAGCTTTCTTT.

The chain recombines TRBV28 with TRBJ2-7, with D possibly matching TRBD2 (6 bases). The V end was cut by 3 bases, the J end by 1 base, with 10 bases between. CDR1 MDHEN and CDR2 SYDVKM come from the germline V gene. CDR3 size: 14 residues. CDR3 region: CASSFGLFSYEQYF. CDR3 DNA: TGTGCCAGCAGTTTCGGACTATTTTCCTACGAGCAGTACTTC.

The CDR3 loop reads CASSLHQDSGNTIYF. CDR3 in DNA: TGTGCCAGCAGCTTGCACCAGGATTCTGGAAACACCATATATTTT. The J gene is TRBJ1-3, the V gene TRBV11-2; no clear D. V was clipped by 3 bases and J by 1 base, with 10 bases between them. The germline CDR1 and CDR2 sequences are SGHAT and FQNNGV. The CDR3 sequence is 15 residues long.

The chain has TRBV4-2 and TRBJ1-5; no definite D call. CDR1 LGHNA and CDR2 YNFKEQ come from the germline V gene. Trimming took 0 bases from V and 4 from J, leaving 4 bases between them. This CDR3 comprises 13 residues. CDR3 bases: TGTGCCAGCAGCCAAGACGGTAATCAGCCCCAGCATTTT. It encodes CASSQDGNQPQHF.

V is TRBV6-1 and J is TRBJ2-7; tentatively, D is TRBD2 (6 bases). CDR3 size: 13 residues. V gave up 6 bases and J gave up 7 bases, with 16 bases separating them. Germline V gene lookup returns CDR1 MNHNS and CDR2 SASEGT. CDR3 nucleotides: TGTGCCAGCAGGTCAGGTAGGGCGGGAGAGCAGTACTTC. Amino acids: CASRSGRAGEQYF.

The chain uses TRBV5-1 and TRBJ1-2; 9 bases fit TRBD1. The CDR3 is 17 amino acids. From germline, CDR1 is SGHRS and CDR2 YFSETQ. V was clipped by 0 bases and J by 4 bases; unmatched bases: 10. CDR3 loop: CASSLEGTGPPVYGYTF. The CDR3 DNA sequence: TGCGCCAGCAGCTTGGAGGGGACAGGGCCCCCCGTCTATGGCTACACCTTC.